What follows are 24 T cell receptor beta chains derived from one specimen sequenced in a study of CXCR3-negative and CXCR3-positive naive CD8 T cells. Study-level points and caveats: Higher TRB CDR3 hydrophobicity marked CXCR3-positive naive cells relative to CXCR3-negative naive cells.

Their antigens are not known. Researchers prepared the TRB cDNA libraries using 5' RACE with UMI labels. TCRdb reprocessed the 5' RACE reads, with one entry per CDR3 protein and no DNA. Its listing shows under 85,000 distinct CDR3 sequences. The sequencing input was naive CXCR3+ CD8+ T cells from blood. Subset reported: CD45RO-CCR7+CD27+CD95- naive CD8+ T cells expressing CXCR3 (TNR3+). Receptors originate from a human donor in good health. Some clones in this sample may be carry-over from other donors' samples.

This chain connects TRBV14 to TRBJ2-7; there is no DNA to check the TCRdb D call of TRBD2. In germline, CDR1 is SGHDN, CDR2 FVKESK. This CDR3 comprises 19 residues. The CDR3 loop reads CASSPPAGLAASRPYEQYF.

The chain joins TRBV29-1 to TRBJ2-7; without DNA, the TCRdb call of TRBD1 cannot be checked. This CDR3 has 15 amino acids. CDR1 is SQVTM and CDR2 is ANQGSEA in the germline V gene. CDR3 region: CSVEDEMTDSYEQYF.

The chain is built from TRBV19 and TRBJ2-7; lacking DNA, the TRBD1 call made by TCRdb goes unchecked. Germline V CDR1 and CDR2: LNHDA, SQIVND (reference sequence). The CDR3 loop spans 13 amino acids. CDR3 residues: CASSMGQSYEQYF.

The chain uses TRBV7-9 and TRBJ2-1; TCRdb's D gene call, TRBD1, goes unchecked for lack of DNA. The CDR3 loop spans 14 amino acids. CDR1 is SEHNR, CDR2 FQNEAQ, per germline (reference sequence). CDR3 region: CASSLTGTYNEQFF.

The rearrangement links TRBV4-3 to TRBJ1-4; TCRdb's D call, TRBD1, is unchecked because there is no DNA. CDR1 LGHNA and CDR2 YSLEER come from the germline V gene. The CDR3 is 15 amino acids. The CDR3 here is CASSQGGTSGEKLFF.

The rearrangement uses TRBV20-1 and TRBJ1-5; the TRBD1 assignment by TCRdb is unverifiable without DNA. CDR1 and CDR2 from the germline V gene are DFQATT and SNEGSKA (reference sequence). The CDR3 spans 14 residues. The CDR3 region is CSARTGASNQPQHF.

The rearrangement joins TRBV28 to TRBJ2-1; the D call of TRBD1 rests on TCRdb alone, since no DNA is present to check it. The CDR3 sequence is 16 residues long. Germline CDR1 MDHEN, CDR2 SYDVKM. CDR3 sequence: CASKPPRDRVKNEQFF.

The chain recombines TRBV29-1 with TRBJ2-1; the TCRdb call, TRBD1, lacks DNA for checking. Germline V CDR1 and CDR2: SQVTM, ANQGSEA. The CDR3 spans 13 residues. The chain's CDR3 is CSAPDRGPNEQFF.

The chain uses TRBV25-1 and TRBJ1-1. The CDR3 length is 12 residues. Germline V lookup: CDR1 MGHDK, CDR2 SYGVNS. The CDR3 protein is CASSDPYTEAFF.

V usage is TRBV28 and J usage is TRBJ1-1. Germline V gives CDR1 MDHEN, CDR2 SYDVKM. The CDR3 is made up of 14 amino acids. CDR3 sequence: CASSLVLGNTEAFF.

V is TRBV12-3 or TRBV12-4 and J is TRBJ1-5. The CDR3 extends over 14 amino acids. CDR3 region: CASSRVGSNQPQHF.

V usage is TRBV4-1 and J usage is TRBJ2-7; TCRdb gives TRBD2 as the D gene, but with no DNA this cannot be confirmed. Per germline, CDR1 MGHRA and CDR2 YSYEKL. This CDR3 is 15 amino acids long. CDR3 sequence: CASSQVARSSYEQYF.

The CDR3 is CASSQMTGSRANTEAFF. The chain recombines TRBV14 with TRBJ1-1; without DNA, the TCRdb call of TRBD1 cannot be checked. The CDR3 is made up of 17 amino acids. Germline V gives CDR1 SGHDN, CDR2 FVKESK.

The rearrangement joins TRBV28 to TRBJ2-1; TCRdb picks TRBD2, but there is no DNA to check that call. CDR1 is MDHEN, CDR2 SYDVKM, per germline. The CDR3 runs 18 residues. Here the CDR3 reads CASSLPAPGLADLDEQFF.

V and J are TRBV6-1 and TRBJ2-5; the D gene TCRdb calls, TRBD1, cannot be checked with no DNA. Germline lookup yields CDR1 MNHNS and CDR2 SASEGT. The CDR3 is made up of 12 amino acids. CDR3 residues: CASSPWGGTQYF.

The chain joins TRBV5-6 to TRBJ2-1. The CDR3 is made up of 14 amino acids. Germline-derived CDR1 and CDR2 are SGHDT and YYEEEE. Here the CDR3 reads CASSLELGVREQFF.

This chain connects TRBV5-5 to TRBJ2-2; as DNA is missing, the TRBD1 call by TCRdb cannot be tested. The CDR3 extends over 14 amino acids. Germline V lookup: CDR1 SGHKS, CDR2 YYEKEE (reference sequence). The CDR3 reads CASSGDRDTGELFF.

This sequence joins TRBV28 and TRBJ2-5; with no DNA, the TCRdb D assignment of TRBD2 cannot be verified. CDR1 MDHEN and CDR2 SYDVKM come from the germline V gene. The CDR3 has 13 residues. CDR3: CASRGLAQETQYF.

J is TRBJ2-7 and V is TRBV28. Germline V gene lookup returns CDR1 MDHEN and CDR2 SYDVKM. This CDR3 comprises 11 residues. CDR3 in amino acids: CASSFSDEQYF. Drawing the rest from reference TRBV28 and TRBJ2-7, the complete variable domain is DVKVTQSSRYLVKRTGEKVFLECVQDMDHENMFWYRQDPGLGLRLIYFSYDVKMKEKGDIPEGYSVSREKKERFSLILESASTNQTSMYLCASSFSDEQYFGPGTRLTVT.

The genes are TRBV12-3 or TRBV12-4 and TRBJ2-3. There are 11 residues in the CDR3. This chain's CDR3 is CASSWDYTQYF.

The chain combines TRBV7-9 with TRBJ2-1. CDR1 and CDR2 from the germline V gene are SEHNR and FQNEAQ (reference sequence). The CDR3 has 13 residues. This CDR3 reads CASSLERPNEQFF.

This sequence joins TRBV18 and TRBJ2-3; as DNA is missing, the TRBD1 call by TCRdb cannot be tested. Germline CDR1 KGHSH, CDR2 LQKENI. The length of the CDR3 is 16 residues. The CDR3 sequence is CASSPSRTASTDTQYF.

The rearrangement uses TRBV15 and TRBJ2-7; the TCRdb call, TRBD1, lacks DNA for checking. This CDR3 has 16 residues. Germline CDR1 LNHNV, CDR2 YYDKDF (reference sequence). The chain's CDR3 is CATSSADRGSPYEQYF.

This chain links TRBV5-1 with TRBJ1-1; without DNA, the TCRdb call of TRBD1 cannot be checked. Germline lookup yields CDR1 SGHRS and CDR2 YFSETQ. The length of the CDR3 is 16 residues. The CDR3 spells CASSLGDRGDGTEAFF.